This T cell receptor beta chain came from a study of T cell responses to AZD1222 COVID-19 vaccine. Study-wide findings and caveats: Two AZD1222 doses significantly raised spike-specific TCR breadth and depth over controls. Regions 160-218 and 743-854 held dominance among vaccine-associated CD4 TCRs, which spanned spike.

Worth noting for this clone: The antigen is undetermined.

This table comes from immunoSEQ multiplex PCR, and its TCRdb copy is limited to in-frame clones, with some not included. The sample carries around 84,000 clones, roughly 90% recorded once. Deletions cut 2 bases from V and 5 bases from J, with 12 bases between. Germline V CDR1 and CDR2: SGHTA, FQGNSA. This CDR3 contains 15 residues. The V and J genes are TRBV7-2 and TRBJ1-4, with D unclear. This clonotype originated in an adult in good health. The material sequenced was peripheral blood, taken on day 0 of AZD1222 vaccination. The CDR3 reads CASSLHGQLNEKLFF. CDR3 coding DNA: TGTGCCAGCAGCTTACATGGGCAGTTGAATGAAAAACTGTTTTTT.